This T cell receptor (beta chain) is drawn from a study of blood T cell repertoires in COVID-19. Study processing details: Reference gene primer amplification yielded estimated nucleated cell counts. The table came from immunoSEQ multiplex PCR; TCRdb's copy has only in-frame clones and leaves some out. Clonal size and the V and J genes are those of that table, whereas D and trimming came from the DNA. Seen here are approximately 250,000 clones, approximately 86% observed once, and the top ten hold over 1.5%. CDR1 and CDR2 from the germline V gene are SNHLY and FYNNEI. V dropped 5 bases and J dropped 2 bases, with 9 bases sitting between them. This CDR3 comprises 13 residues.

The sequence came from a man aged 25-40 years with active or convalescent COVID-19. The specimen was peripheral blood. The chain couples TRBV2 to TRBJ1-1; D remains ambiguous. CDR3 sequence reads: CASSLAANTEAFF. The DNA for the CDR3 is TGTGCCAGCAGTCTCGCGGCTAACACTGAAGCTTTCTTT.